These T cell receptor beta chains were read from a single sample in a study of cytomegalovirus exposure and HLA in healthy donors. TCRdb's table, derived via immunoSEQ multiplex PCR, lists solely in-frame clones and lacks some. Of 200,000 or so clones detected, about 81% appear once; the ten largest clones hold just over 2%. Source material: PBMCs. The receptors come from a woman between 18 and 30 years old in good health and CMV-seropositive. The conserved cysteine and the conserved F or W are not part of the CDR3 here. The order of the fields is CDR3 protein, J gene, V gene.

cdr3_aa: ASSLSPLWASGANVLT; j_call: TRBJ2-6; v_call: TRBV5-1
cdr3_aa: ASSLGLAGRVQETQY; j_call: TRBJ2-5; v_call: TRBV11-2
cdr3_aa: ASSLITGSSTDTQY; j_call: TRBJ2-3; v_call: TRBV5-6
cdr3_aa: ASSFRQGDTGELF; j_call: TRBJ2-2; v_call: TRBV5-4
cdr3_aa: ASRQQGQLNTEAF; j_call: TRBJ1-1; v_call: TRBV6-5
cdr3_aa: ASRLQTGQVAGYGYT; j_call: TRBJ1-2; v_call: TRBV19
cdr3_aa: ASSLPPGQGYNEQF; j_call: TRBJ2-1; v_call: TRBV27
cdr3_aa: ASSDLGDTEAF; j_call: TRBJ1-1; v_call: TRBV27
cdr3_aa: ASSELAGGGYNEQF; j_call: TRBJ2-1; v_call: TRBV6-4
cdr3_aa: ASSQDVEDRNMNTEAF; j_call: TRBJ1-1; v_call: TRBV4-2
cdr3_aa: ATSRGRGGGVDEQF; j_call: TRBJ2-1; v_call: TRBV15
cdr3_aa: ASLPGLATDTQY; j_call: TRBJ2-3; v_call: TRBV28
cdr3_aa: ASSAGVENTEAF; j_call: TRBJ1-1; v_call: TRBV6-4
cdr3_aa: ASSRAPGSSGNTIY; j_call: TRBJ1-3; v_call: TRBV2
cdr3_aa: ASSLIRGAYNEQF; j_call: TRBJ2-1; v_call: TRBV7-2